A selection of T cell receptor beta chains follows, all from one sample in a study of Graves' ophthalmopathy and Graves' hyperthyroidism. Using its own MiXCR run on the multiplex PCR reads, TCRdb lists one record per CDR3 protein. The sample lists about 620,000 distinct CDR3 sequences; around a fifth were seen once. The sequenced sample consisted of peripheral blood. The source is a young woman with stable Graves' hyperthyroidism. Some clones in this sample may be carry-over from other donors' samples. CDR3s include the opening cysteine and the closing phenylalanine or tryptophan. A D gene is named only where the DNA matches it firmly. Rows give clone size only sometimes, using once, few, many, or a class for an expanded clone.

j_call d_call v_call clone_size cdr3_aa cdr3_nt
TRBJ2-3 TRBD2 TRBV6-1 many CASSELAGGITDTQYF TGTGCCAGCAGCGAACTAGCGGGAGGGATCACAGATACGCAGTATTTT
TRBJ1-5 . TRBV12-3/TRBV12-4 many CASSPDSYSNQPQHF TGTGCCAGCAGCCCGGACAGTTATAGCAATCAGCCCCAGCATTTT
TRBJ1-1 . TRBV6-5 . CASIKVSLGRGLSEAFF TGTGCCAGCATTAAAGTGAGCCTCGGCCGGGGCCTTTCTGAAGCTTTCTTT
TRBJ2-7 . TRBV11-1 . CASSLEAGMSSYEQYF TGTGCCAGCAGCTTAGAGGCGGGGATGAGCTCCTACGAGCAGTACTTC
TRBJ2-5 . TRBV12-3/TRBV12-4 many CASSSPGVGQETQYF TGTGCCAGCAGTTCCCCGGGGGTAGGGCAAGAGACCCAGTACTTC
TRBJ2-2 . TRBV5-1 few CASSLGHLNTGELFF TGCGCCAGCAGCCTGGGACACCTGAACACCGGGGAGCTGTTTTTT
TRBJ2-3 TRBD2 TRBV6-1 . CASSVGLADYTDTQYF TGTGCCAGCAGTGTAGGACTAGCGGATTACACAGATACGCAGTATTTT
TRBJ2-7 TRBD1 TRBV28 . CASSSGTGASYEQYF TGTGCCAGCAGTTCAGGGACAGGGGCTTCCTACGAGCAGTACTTC
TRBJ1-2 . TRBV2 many CASSGKGRTNYGYTF TGTGCCAGCAGTGGGAAGGGGAGGACTAACTATGGCTACACCTTC
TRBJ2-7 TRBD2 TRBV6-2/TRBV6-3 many CASSYSSSGRAIAYEQYF TGTGCCAGCAGTTACAGTTCTAGCGGGAGGGCCATAGCCTACGAGCAGTACTTC